This TCR beta chain originates from a study of technical replicates of blood from several donors. The protocol was immunoSEQ multiplex PCR, while the TCRdb copy is restricted to in-frame clones and leaves out a portion. The sample contains tens of thousands of clones, roughly nine tenths of which appear only once. The CDR3 extends over 15 amino acids. Trimming took 4 bases from V and 4 from J; bases not matched to a gene: 7. Germline-derived CDR1 and CDR2 are MDHEN and SYDVKM. Sequencing was done on a sample of T cells isolated from PBMCs. This TCR was sampled from a human donor in good health. Some clones in this sample may be carry-over from other donors' samples. The rearrangement uses TRBV28 and TRBJ1-5, with 7 nucleotides matching TRBD1. The CDR3 loop is CASSSRQGWNQPQHF. CDR3 sequence (DNA): TGTGCCAGCAGTTCCCGACAGGGTTGGAATCAGCCCCAGCATTTT.